The 21 T cell receptor beta chains in this list originate from one sample, sequenced in a study of blood T cell repertoires in COVID-19. Using immunoSEQ multiplex PCR, the repertoire was profiled, and TCRdb retains in-frame clones only, with some absent. The repertoire holds about 170,000 clones, 85% seen once, with 3.3% in the top ten. Material for sequencing was peripheral blood. All receptors derive from a human donor with acute or convalescent COVID-19. The donor label of this sample is uncertain.

This clone appeared a few times. The chain recombines TRBV28 with TRBJ2-6; 11 bases are shared with TRBD1. Germline lookup yields CDR1 MDHEN and CDR2 SYDVKM. V lost 6 bases and J lost 2; bases outside the gene matches: 0. The CDR3 extends over 15 amino acids. In DNA, the CDR3 is TGTGCCAGCAGGGGACAGGGGGCTGGGGCCAACGTCCTGACTTTC. Its protein product is CASRGQGAGANVLTF.

This rearrangement joins TRBV6-5 to TRBJ2-1; possible D gene TRBD1, 5 bases. The V gene's germline CDR1 is MNHEY and CDR2 SVGAGI. Between the trimmed V and J ends, which lost 6 bases and 2 bases, there was a span of 14 bases. The CDR3 consists of 15 residues. For the CDR3, the DNA is TGTGCCAGCAGGCCCACAGGAGCAACCTACAATGAGCAGTTCTTC. It specifies CASRPTGATYNEQFF.

The rearrangement joins TRBV5-1 to TRBJ2-3, with 9 bases fitting TRBD1. After removal of 4 bases from V and 3 bases from J, the junction contained 6 bases not matched to a gene. CDR1 is SGHRS and CDR2 is YFSETQ in the germline V gene. The CDR3 covers 15 residues. This CDR3 is CASSPGQGKTDTQYF. The CDR3 DNA reads as TGCGCCAGCAGCCCTGGACAGGGGAAGACAGATACGCAGTATTTT. Full variable domain (outside the CDR3, taken from reference TRBV5-1 and TRBJ2-3): KAGVTQTPRYLIKTRGQQVTLSCSPISGHRSVSWYQQTPGQGLQFLFEYFSETQRNKGNFPGRFSGRQFSNSRSEMNVSTLELGDSALYLCASSPGQGKTDTQYFGPGTRLTVL.

The chain is built from TRBV7-9 and TRBJ1-5, with D uncertain. V lost 5 bases and J lost 9, with 11 bases in between. In germline, CDR1 is SEHNR, CDR2 FQNEAQ (reference sequence). The CDR3 runs 12 residues. Here the CDR3 reads CASSLNSGPQHF. The CDR3 DNA sequence: TGTGCCAGCAGCCTAAACTCTGGGCCCCAGCATTTT. Variable domain in full (rest from reference TRBV7-9 and TRBJ1-5): DTGVSQNPRHKITKRGQNVTFRCDPISEHNRLYWYRQTLGQGPEFLTYFQNEAQLEKSRLLSDRFSAERPKGSFSTLEIQRTEQGDSAMYLCASSLNSGPQHFGDGTRLSIL.

This clone was seen a few times. V gene TRBV6-5 combines with J gene TRBJ2-3; D not certain. Trimming shortened V by 0 bases and J by 6 bases, and 10 bases separated the two germline ends. The CDR3 consists of 14 residues. Looked up from germline, CDR1 is MNHEY and CDR2 is SVGAGI. The CDR3 DNA follows: TGTGCCAGCAGTTACTCTCGTAGCTGGGATACGCAGTATTTT. This gives the protein CASSYSRSWDTQYF.

The rearrangement links TRBV5-5 to TRBJ2-3, with 12 bases matching TRBD2. CDR1 and CDR2 (germline): SGHKS, YYEKEE (reference sequence). J gave up 0 bases and V 6 bases, and 5 bases lay outside the gene matches. The CDR3 runs 16 residues. In DNA, the CDR3 is TGTGCCAGCACTTCCGGGACTAGCGGGAGCACAGATACGCAGTATTTT. This encodes CASTSGTSGSTDTQYF.

The chain links TRBV9 to TRBJ2-6; 7 bases agree with TRBD1. The CDR3 spans 17 residues. Trimming took 3 bases from V and 1 from J; bases not matched to a gene: 7. Germline values: CDR1 SGDLS, CDR2 YYNGEE. CDR3 sequence (DNA): TGTGCCAGCAGCGGACAGGGTCGTCCTTCTGGGGCCAACGTCCTGACTTTC. This gives the protein CASSGQGRPSGANVLTF. Full variable domain (missing parts from reference TRBV9 and TRBJ2-6): DSGVTQTPKHLITATGQRVTLRCSPRSGDLSVYWYQQSLDQGLQFLIQYYNGEERAKGNILERFSAQQFPDLHSELNLSSLELGDSALYFCASSGQGRPSGANVLTFGAGSRLTVL.

V and J are TRBV28 and TRBJ1-3, with D unclear. The germline V gene encodes CDR1 MDHEN and CDR2 SYDVKM. The CDR3 covers 11 residues. V lost 6 bases and J 4 bases, leaving 4 bases between the germline ends. The CDR3 DNA is TGTGCCAGCAGGGGCGGAAACACCATATATTTT. Translation: CASRGGNTIYF.

This clone was counted only a few times. The chain recombines TRBV7-9 with TRBJ2-2; D is uncertain. The CDR3 is 15 amino acids. V lost 0 bases and J 3 bases, leaving 8 bases between the germline ends. Germline V gene sequence: CDR1 SEHNR, CDR2 FQNEAQ (reference sequence). CDR3 loop: CASSLALADTGELFF. In DNA, the CDR3 is TGTGCCAGCAGCTTAGCCCTCGCGGACACCGGGGAGCTGTTTTTT.

The rearrangement links TRBV27 to TRBJ2-7, with TRBD1 matching over 7 bases. The junction had 7 bases not matched to a gene; V was cut back by 6 bases and J by 2 bases. Germline CDR1 and CDR2: MNHEY and SMNVEV (reference sequence). This CDR3 spans 14 amino acids. The CDR3 DNA is TGTGCCAGCAGATCCAGGGGGTCTACCTACGAGCAGTACTTC. Protein sequence: CASRSRGSTYEQYF.

The chain recombines TRBV5-1 with TRBJ1-6; D remains ambiguous. Trimming removed 0 bases at V and 7 bases at J, with 11 bases between. Germline CDR1 SGHRS, CDR2 YFSETQ. This CDR3 spans 15 amino acids. The CDR3 nucleotides read TGCGCCAGCAGCTTGGGAGGGATGGGGAATTCACCCCTCCACTTT. This gives the protein CASSLGGMGNSPLHF.

This sequence joins TRBV6-1 and TRBJ2-7; 10 nucleotides align to TRBD1. Germline lookup yields CDR1 MNHNS and CDR2 SASEGT. This CDR3 has 15 amino acids. With 3 bases clipped from V and 6 bases from J, the junction kept 8 bases outside the gene matches. The CDR3 spells CASSDTGQGRSEQYF. CDR3 nucleotide sequence: TGTGCCAGCAGTGATACGGGACAGGGGAGGAGCGAGCAGTACTTC.

This clone was detected only a few times. The chain links TRBV19 to TRBJ2-2, with TRBD2 identical over 7 bases. The CDR3 is 15 amino acids. Trimming at V came to 3 bases and at J to 4 bases, leaving 5 bases not matched to a gene. Germline V CDR1 and CDR2: LNHDA, SQIVND (reference sequence). The CDR3 DNA follows: TGTGCCAGTAGTATTTGGGAGGGTAGCACCGGGGAGCTGTTTTTT. Protein product: CASSIWEGSTGELFF. Complete variable domain (other parts from reference TRBV19 and TRBJ2-2): DGGITQSPKYLFRKEGQNVTLSCEQNLNHDAMYWYRQDPGQGLRLIYYSQIVNDFQKGDIAEGYSVSREKKESFPLTVTSAQKNPTAFYLCASSIWEGSTGELFFGEGSRLTVL.

The V and J genes are TRBV5-6 and TRBJ1-2; 8 bases are a match to TRBD1. The CDR3 consists of 15 residues. In germline, CDR1 is SGHDT, CDR2 YYEEEE. V lost 4 bases to trimming and J lost 1 base; unmatched junction nucleotides: 6. CDR3 in DNA: TGTGCCAGCAGCCAAAGGACAGGGAGTAACTATGGCTACACCTTC. Protein product: CASSQRTGSNYGYTF. Filled out from reference TRBV5-6 and TRBJ1-2, the complete variable domain reads DAGVTQSPTHLIKTRGQQVTLRCSPKSGHDTVSWYQQALGQGPQFIFQYYEEEERQRGNFPDRFSGHQFPNYSSELNVNALLLGDSALYLCASSQRTGSNYGYTFGSGTRLTVV.

This clone was recorded only once. The genes are TRBV2 and TRBJ2-5, with no clear D. CDR1 is SNHLY, CDR2 FYNNEI, per germline. The CDR3 extends over 12 amino acids. Trimming took 3 bases from V and 5 from J, leaving 7 bases between them. The CDR3 region is CASSESLETQYF. The CDR3 DNA reads as TGTGCCAGCAGTGAGAGTCTGGAGACCCAGTACTTC.

The chain carries TRBV18 and TRBJ2-1; 10 bases match TRBD1. The CDR3 covers 14 residues. V shed 6 bases and J 10 bases; nucleotides not matched to a gene: 9. Looked up from germline, CDR1 is KGHSH and CDR2 is LQKENI. The CDR3 nucleotides are TGTGCCAGCTCTCCGGGACAGGGGCTTGAAGAGCAGTTCTTC. As protein: CASSPGQGLEEQFF. The whole variable domain, filled in from reference TRBV18 and TRBJ2-1, reads NAGVMQNPRHLVRRRGQEARLRCSPMKGHSHVYWYRQLPEEGLKFMVYLQKENIIDESGMPKERFSAEFPKEGPSILRIQQVVRGDSAAYFCASSPGQGLEEQFFGPGTRLTVL.

This chain links TRBV6-2 or TRBV6-3 with TRBJ2-1; maybe TRBD2 (5 bases). The CDR3 has 20 amino acids. CDR1 and CDR2 (germline): MNHEY, SVGEGT. The V end was cut by 0 bases, the J end by 2 bases, with 23 bases between. CDR3 bases: TGTGCCAGCAGTTACTCGATGGCTAGGGTTCTGGACGGGGCCTACAATGAGCAGTTCTTC. Amino acid sequence: CASSYSMARVLDGAYNEQFF.

To note about this clone: At the DNA level, this CDR3 is encoded by other sequences in the same sample as well. This rearrangement joins TRBV4-3 to TRBJ1-5, with D tentatively TRBD1 (6 bases). Germline CDR1 and CDR2: LGHNA and YSLEER. There are 15 residues in the CDR3. Trimming cost V 0 bases and J 0 bases, with 6 bases left between them. CDR3 coding DNA: TGCGCCAGCAGCCAAGACAGGGGTAGCAATCAGCCCCAGCATTTT. Translating gives CASSQDRGSNQPQHF.

The chain links TRBV4-3 to TRBJ1-1; unclear D gene. Germline CDR1 is LGHNA and CDR2 is YSLEER. This CDR3 contains 15 residues. The V gene lost 0 bases and the J gene lost 5 bases, with 13 bases spanning the gap. CDR3 sequence reads: CASSQDSLLQTEAFF. The CDR3 DNA reads as TGCGCCAGCAGCCAAGATAGTTTGCTACAGACTGAAGCTTTCTTT.

This clone has a count of ten or more. This chain connects TRBV5-1 to TRBJ2-7; 9 bases match TRBD1. After removal of 3 bases from V and 4 bases from J, the junction contained 5 bases not matched to a gene. The CDR3 length is 14 residues. CDR1 and CDR2 (germline): SGHRS, YFSETQ. The DNA for the CDR3 is TGCGCCAGCAGCTGGGGGACAGGGTCATACGAGCAGTACTTC. This translates into CASSWGTGSYEQYF.

The chain links TRBV4-3 to TRBJ1-3; D is perhaps TRBD1 (5 bases). CDR3 size: 18 residues. V was pared by 0 bases and J by 6 bases, with 21 bases between. Germline assignment: CDR1 LGHNA and CDR2 YSLEER. CDR3 sequence (DNA): TGCGCCAGCAGCCAAGATAGAGGAGTAGGGTGGGGGGAAAACACCATATATTTT. Its translation is CASSQDRGVGWGENTIYF.